These 15 T cell receptor beta chains were all obtained from the same sample, sequenced in a study of human T cells and chemical hapten exposure (dated by TCRdb to about 2021). The time point label, read with the paper, signifies: healthy volunteer bleed at 6 weeks. Total RNA was extracted from unfractionated whole blood collected in Tempus Blood RNA tubes. Library preparation employed RACE. The sequencing machine was a NextSeq 500. TCRdb trimmed public reads at Q25 via fastp, called clones via MiXCR and kept in-frame beta chains. Duplicate CDR3 protein sequences are folded into a single record with the most common DNA and genes. For this sample the table gives some 65,000 distinct CDR3 sequences, of which approximately 6.5% were detected only once. The ten largest account for around 3.6% of the sample. What was sequenced was whole blood. These TCRs come from a female donor in good health. Some clones in this sample may be carry-over from other donors' samples.

This clonotype was seen ten or more times. The chain carries TRBV28 and TRBJ2-5; D perhaps matches TRBD1 (5 bases). The CDR3 totals 14 residues. Germline lookup yields CDR1 MDHEN and CDR2 SYDVKM. The germline V and J ends were trimmed by 3 bases and 5 bases, with 13 bases remaining between them. CDR3 residues: CASSFGAGWETQYF. In DNA, the CDR3 is TGTGCCAGCAGTTTTGGGGCCGGTTGGGAGACCCAGTACTTC.

This clonotype has at least ten counts. Mismatch with germline at one junction end may stem from a read error. The gene calls are TRBV30 and TRBJ2-7; D call uncertain. The CDR3 runs 12 residues. Germline lookup yields CDR1 GTSNPN and CDR2 SVGIG (reference sequence). The CDR3, as DNA: TGTGCCTGGAGTGCGAGGTCCTCCGAGCAGTACTTC. It specifies CAWSARSSEQYF.

This clonotype was seen a few times. The DNA of the CDR3 is TGCAGCGCCCCGGAGGTCGACCCGAACACTGAAGCTTTCTTT. Its protein product is CSAPEVDPNTEAFF. The V and J genes are TRBV29-1 and TRBJ1-1; the D is unclear. CDR1 SQVTM and CDR2 ANQGSEA come from the germline V gene. V gave up 7 bases and J gave up 1 base, with 16 bases separating them. The CDR3 length is 14 residues.

This chain joins TRBV15 and TRBJ2-7; D gene uncertain. This CDR3 has 14 amino acids. From germline, CDR1 is LNHNV and CDR2 YYDKDF (reference sequence). Between the trimmed V and J ends, which lost 0 bases and 2 bases, there was a span of 8 bases. The DNA of the CDR3 is TGTGCCACCAGCAGAGAACTTAACACCTACGAGCAGTACTTC. Its translation is CATSRELNTYEQYF. Drawing the rest from reference TRBV15 and TRBJ2-7, the complete variable domain is DAMVIQNPRYQVTQFGKPVTLSCSQTLNHNVMYWYQQKSSQAPKLLFHYYDKDFNNEADTPDNFQSRRPNTSFCFLDIRSPGLGDTAMYLCATSRELNTYEQYFGPGTRLTVT.

This clonotype was detected only a few times. The chain links TRBV28 to TRBJ1-2; TRBD1 matches at 7 bases. V was clipped by 7 bases and J by 4 bases; unmatched bases: 27. The germline V gene encodes CDR1 MDHEN and CDR2 SYDVKM. This CDR3 is 20 amino acids long. The CDR3 nucleotides are TGTGCCAGCAAAAGGGGGCGGACAGATCGTCCCAGCGGGTTCGGCTATGGCTACACCTTC. Protein: CASKRGRTDRPSGFGYGYTF.

This clonotype was detected ten times or more. The rearrangement uses TRBV5-8 and TRBJ1-1; D remains ambiguous. The V end lost 4 bases, the J end lost 1 base, and 8 bases lay between the germline ends. Germline lookup yields CDR1 SGHTS and CDR2 YDEGEE. This CDR3 has 13 amino acids. For the CDR3, the DNA is TGTGCCAGCAGCGTTGACAAGAACACTGAAGCTTTCTTT. Translation: CASSVDKNTEAFF. The full variable domain, with the rest looked up from reference TRBV5-8 and TRBJ1-1, is EAGVTQSPTHLIKTRGQQATLRCSPISGHTSVYWYQQALGLGLQFLLWYDEGEERNRGNFPPRFSGRQFPNYSSELNVNALELEDSALYLCASSVDKNTEAFFGQGTRLTVV.

The table lists this clonotype with many counts. This chain joins TRBV27 and TRBJ2-7; tentatively, D is TRBD2 (6 bases). Trimming removed 5 bases at V and 6 bases at J, with 14 bases between. This CDR3 is built from 13 residues. CDR1 is MNHEY and CDR2 is SMNVEV in the germline V gene (reference sequence). The CDR3 nucleotides are TGTGCCAGCAGTCTCTCTTGGGACTCCGAGCAGTACTTC. This sequence encodes CASSLSWDSEQYF.

This clonotype has more than one count but fewer than ten. The gene calls are TRBV7-2 and TRBJ2-3; D tentatively fits TRBD1 or TRBD2 (5 bases each). CDR1 and CDR2 from the germline V gene are SGHTA and FQGNSA. The CDR3 has 17 amino acids. Trimming took 3 bases from V and 3 from J, leaving 19 bases between them. Here the CDR3 DNA reads TGTGCCAGCAGCTTCTGGGGACGGGCTGGTAGTACAGATACGCAGTATTTT. Protein sequence: CASSFWGRAGSTDTQYF.

This clonotype was picked up many times. The chain joins TRBV29-1 to TRBJ1-2; D is ambiguous. V was shortened by 4 bases and J by 7 bases, with 10 bases between the two germline ends. The germline CDR1 and CDR2 sequences are SQVTM and ANQGSEA. The CDR3 length is 11 residues. DNA for the CDR3: TGCAGCGTTGCGGGGTCCGCTGGCTACACCTTC. It yields the protein CSVAGSAGYTF.

This clonotype appeared many times. The chain couples TRBV20-1 to TRBJ2-3; D is possibly TRBD2 (6 bases). CDR1 is DFQATT and CDR2 is SNEGSKA in the germline V gene (reference sequence). The V and J ends lost 3 bases and 3 bases respectively, with 16 bases between them. The CDR3 has 15 amino acids. The CDR3 reads CSASSAGMSTDTQYF. DNA of the CDR3: TGCAGTGCTAGCTCGGCGGGAATGAGTACAGATACGCAGTATTTT.

Details on this clonotype: The conserved final phenylalanine or tryptophan is absent from the CDR3, which likely points to a read error. The rearrangement joins TRBV28 to TRBJ2-5; the D gene could be TRBD1 or TRBD2 (7 bases each). Germline loops: CDR1 MDHEN, CDR2 SYDVKM. Trimming stripped 6 bases from V and 4 bases from J, with 24 bases between. The CDR3 loop spans 17 amino acids. The CDR3: CASRTPRGGSGGETQYL. For the CDR3, the DNA is TGTGCCAGCAGAACTCCCAGGGGGGGATCCGGGGGAGAGACCCAGTACTTA.

This clonotype was found many times. The chain couples TRBV28 to TRBJ2-5; D unclear. Germline V gives CDR1 MDHEN, CDR2 SYDVKM. V lost 5 bases, J lost 4 bases, and 8 bases lay in between. There are 12 residues in the CDR3. The CDR3: CASSILVETQYF. The CDR3 DNA follows: TGTGCCAGCAGTATCCTCGTAGAGACCCAGTACTTC.

The J gene is TRBJ2-5, the V gene TRBV4-2, with D possibly TRBD2 on 6 matching bases. Germline CDR1 LGHNA, CDR2 YNFKEQ. This CDR3 region has 13 residues. Between the trimmed V and J ends, which lost 0 bases and 9 bases, there was a span of 11 bases. CDR3 protein: CASSQDQERAQYF. In DNA form, the CDR3 reads TGTGCCAGCAGCCAAGATCAGGAGCGGGCCCAGTACTTC.

This clonotype occurred a few times. The V gene is TRBV5-1, the J gene TRBJ1-1; TRBD1 agrees at 7 bases. V dropped 5 bases and J dropped 0; count of bases not matched to a gene: 4. There are 14 residues in the CDR3. The germline gives CDR1 SGHRS, CDR2 YFSETQ. CDR3 residues: CASSLTGVNTEAFF. The CDR3 DNA follows: TGCGCCAGCAGTCTTACAGGGGTGAACACTGAAGCTTTCTTT.

This clonotype was observed many times. The chain combines TRBV9 with TRBJ2-2; D remains unclear. This CDR3 comprises 15 residues. V lost 2 bases and J lost 5, with 13 bases in between. Germline values: CDR1 SGDLS, CDR2 YYNGEE. As DNA, the CDR3 is TGTGCCAGCAGCGTCGCTGGGCTTGGGACCGGGGAGCTGTTTTTT. Translated, it gives CASSVAGLGTGELFF. Using reference TRBV9 and TRBJ2-2 for the parts outside the CDR3, the full variable domain is DSGVTQTPKHLITATGQRVTLRCSPRSGDLSVYWYQQSLDQGLQFLIQYYNGEERAKGNILERFSAQQFPDLHSELNLSSLELGDSALYFCASSVAGLGTGELFFGEGSRLTVL.